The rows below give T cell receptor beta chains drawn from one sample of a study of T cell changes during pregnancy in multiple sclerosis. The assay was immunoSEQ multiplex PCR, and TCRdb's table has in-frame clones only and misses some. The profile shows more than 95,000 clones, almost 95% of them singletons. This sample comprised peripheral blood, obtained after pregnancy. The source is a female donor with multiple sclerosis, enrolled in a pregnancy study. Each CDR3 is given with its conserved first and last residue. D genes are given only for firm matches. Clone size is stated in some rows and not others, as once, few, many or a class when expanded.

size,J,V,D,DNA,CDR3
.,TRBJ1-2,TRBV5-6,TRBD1,TGTGCCAGCAGCTTGGGCCAGGGGGGCGGCTACACCTTC,CASSLGQGGGYTF
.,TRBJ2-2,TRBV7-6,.,TGTGCCAGCAGCTTAGGACAGTTTGGGACCGGGGAGCTGTTTTTT,CASSLGQFGTGELFF
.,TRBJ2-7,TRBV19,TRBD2,TGTGCCAGTACGGAGCGGGGGGCCGCCTACGAGCAGTACTTC,CASTERGAAYEQYF
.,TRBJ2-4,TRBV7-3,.,TGTGCCAGCAGCTTAGAGCCAACAAACATTCAGTACTTC,CASSLEPTNIQYF
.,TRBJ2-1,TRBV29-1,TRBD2,TGCAGCGTTGACCAACTAGCGGGAGTGGGTGAGCAGTTCTTC,CSVDQLAGVGEQFF
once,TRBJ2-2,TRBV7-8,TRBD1,TGTGCCAGCAGCTTAGTTCCAGGGGGTCATGGGGAGCTGTTTTTT,CASSLVPGGHGELFF
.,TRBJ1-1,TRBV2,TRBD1,TGTGCCAGCAGTGCCAGGGGGCTGAACACTGAAGCTTTCTTT,CASSARGLNTEAFF
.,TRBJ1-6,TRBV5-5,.,TGTGCCAGCACCGGGGGGGTCACCGACTTTATCAATTCACCCCTCCACTTT,CASTGGVTDFINSPLHF
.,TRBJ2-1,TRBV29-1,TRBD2,TGCAGCTCCGGGAGGTCAGACAATGAGCAGTTCTTC,CSSGRSDNEQFF
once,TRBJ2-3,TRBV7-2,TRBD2,TGTGCCAGCAGCTTACGCGGGGGGGCCCGAGATACGCAGTATTTT,CASSLRGGARDTQYF
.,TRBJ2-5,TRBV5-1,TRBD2,TGCGCCAGCAGCCCAAGACTAGCGGAGGCTCAAGAGACCCAGTACTTC,CASSPRLAEAQETQYF
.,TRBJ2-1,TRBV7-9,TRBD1,TGTGCCAGCAGCCCTAAGAGACAGGGGGAGTTGGGTTCCTACAATGAGCAGTTCTTC,CASSPKRQGELGSYNEQFF
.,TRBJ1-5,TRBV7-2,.,TGTGCCAGCAGCTTAGGGAGATATAGCAATCAGCCCCAGCATTTT,CASSLGRYSNQPQHF
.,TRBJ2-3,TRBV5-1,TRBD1,TGCGCCAGCAGCTTAACAGGGGTCTCCACAGATACGCAGTATTTT,CASSLTGVSTDTQYF
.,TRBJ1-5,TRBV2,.,TGTGCCAGCAGTGAAAGGACAGTCAATCAGCCCCAGCATTTT,CASSERTVNQPQHF
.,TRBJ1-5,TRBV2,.,TGTGCCAGCAGTAGGGATGGGGCCCCCAATCAGCCCCAGCATTTT,CASSRDGAPNQPQHF
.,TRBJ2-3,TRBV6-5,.,TGTGCCAGCAGTTACTCGATCGGGACTCGGCAGTATTTT,CASSYSIGTRQYF
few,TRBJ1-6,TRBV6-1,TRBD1,TGTGCCAGCAGCCAGGGGGCCTATAATTCACCCCTCCACTTT,CASSQGAYNSPLHF
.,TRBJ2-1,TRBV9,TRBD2,TGTGCCAGCAGCGTAGGCGGGGGGGCCTCCAATGAGCAGTTCTTC,CASSVGGGASNEQFF
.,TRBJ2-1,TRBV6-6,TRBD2,TGTGCCAGCAGTCCCCGGAGCGGGGGAGCTTACAATGAGCAGTTCTTC,CASSPRSGGAYNEQFF
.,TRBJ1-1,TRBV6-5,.,TGTGCCAGCAGTTCCTGGGCAGGGGAGCCGAACACTGAAGCTTTCTTT,CASSSWAGEPNTEAFF
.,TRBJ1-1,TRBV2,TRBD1,TGTGCCAGCAGGCCGACAGGGATGAGATCTTTCTTT,CASRPTGMRSFF
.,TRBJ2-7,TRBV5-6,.,TGTGCCAGCAGCTCGGGACTGACCTACGAGCAGTACTTC,CASSSGLTYEQYF
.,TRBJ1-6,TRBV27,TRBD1,TGTGCCAGCAGTTGGACAGGGTCGGCTAATTCACCCCTCCACTTT,CASSWTGSANSPLHF
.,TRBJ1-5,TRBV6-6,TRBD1,TGTGCCAGCAGGACAGGGACGGTTAATCAGCCCCAGCATTTT,CASRTGTVNQPQHF
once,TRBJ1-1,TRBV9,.,TGTGCCAGCAGCGTGGGCAGGGACACTGAAGCTTTCTTT,CASSVGRDTEAFF
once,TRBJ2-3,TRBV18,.,TGTGCCAGCTCACTGGCACCCGGGGATACGCAGTATTTT,CASSLAPGDTQYF
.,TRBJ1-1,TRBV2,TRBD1,TGTGCCAGCAGTGAAGCCAGGGGGCTGGCTGAAGCTTTCTTT,CASSEARGLAEAFF
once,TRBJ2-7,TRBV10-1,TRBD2,TGCGCCAGCAGTGAGTCGGTCCCTAGCGGGAGGCACTACGAGCAGTACTTC,CASSESVPSGRHYEQYF
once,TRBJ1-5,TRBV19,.,TGTGCCAGCGAACTTGACAGTTATCAGCCCCAGCATTTT,CASELDSYQPQHF
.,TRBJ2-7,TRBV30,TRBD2,TGTGCCTGGAGTAATGGACTAGCCTACGAGCAGTACTTC,CAWSNGLAYEQYF
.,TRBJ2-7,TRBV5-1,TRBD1,TGCGCCAGCAGCTTACAGGGGGCGATCCACGAGCAGTACTTC,CASSLQGAIHEQYF
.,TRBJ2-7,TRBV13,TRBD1,TGTGCCAGCAGTTTTCGGACAGGGGGCTCCTACGAGCAGTACTTC,CASSFRTGGSYEQYF
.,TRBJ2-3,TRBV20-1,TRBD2,TGCAGTGCGGGGGGGAAGACGCAGTATTTT,CSAGGKTQYF
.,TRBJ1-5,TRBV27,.,TGTGCCAGCAGTCCGTGGGGCCGCGACAATCAGCCCCAGCATTTT,CASSPWGRDNQPQHF
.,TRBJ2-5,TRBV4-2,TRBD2,TGTGCCAGCAGCCAAGGCGAGGGGGCGGGGGGGGAGACCCAGTACTTC,CASSQGEGAGGETQYF
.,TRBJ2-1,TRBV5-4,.,TGTGCCAGCAGCCGTGCGGCCCGGGACAATTACAATGAGCAGTTCTTC,CASSRAARDNYNEQFF
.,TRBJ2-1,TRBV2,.,TGTGCCGGCATACAGGGCCCGAAGAACAATGAGCAGTTCTTC,CAGIQGPKNNEQFF
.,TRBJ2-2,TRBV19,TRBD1,TGTGCCAGTACCTATCGGACAGGGGGCACCGGGGAGCTGTTTTTT,CASTYRTGGTGELFF
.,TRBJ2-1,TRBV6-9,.,TGTGCCAGCAGTTATTTGGGCGGGACTTACAATGAGCAGTTCTTC,CASSYLGGTYNEQFF
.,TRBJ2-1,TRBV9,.,TGTGCCAGCAGCGGCTCCGGGAGCAATGAGCAGTTCTTC,CASSGSGSNEQFF
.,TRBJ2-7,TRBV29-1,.,TGCAGCGTTGAAGGGACCGGGAGCTCCTACGAGCAGTACTTC,CSVEGTGSSYEQYF
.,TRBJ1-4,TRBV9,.,TGTGCCAGCAGCGGACGGCCAGGGGCAGGGACTAATGAAAAACTGTTTTTT,CASSGRPGAGTNEKLFF
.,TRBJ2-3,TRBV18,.,TGTGCCAGCTCACCACCTTCAGGGTCCGCAGATACGCAGTATTTT,CASSPPSGSADTQYF
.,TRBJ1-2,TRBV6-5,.,TGTGCCAGCAGTTACTCCCGTGGGGGCTTCTATGGCTACACCTTC,CASSYSRGGFYGYTF
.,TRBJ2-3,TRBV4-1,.,TGCGCCAGCAGCCAAGAGGCACAGACAGATACGCAGTATTTT,CASSQEAQTDTQYF
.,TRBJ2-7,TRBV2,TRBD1,TGTGCCAGCAAATCATTACAGGGGGCGCGGGGTAACTTC,CASKSLQGARGNF
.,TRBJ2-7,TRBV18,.,TGTGCCAGCTCCAGGGGTATCGACGAGCAGTACTTC,CASSRGIDEQYF
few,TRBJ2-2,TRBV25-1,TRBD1,TGTGCCAGCAGTGAAGGGACAGTACCGAACACCGGGGAGCTGTTTTTT,CASSEGTVPNTGELFF
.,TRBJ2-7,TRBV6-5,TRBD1,TGTGCCAGCAGTTACTCTTTGTCGACAGGGGCCCACGAGCAGTACTTC,CASSYSLSTGAHEQYF
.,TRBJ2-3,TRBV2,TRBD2,TGTGCCAGCACCAGCGGGGGCACAGATACGCAGTATTTT,CASTSGGTDTQYF
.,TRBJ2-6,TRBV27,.,TGTGCCAGCAGTTATCACCGGACAGCTAACTCTGGGGCCAACGTCCTGACTTTC,CASSYHRTANSGANVLTF